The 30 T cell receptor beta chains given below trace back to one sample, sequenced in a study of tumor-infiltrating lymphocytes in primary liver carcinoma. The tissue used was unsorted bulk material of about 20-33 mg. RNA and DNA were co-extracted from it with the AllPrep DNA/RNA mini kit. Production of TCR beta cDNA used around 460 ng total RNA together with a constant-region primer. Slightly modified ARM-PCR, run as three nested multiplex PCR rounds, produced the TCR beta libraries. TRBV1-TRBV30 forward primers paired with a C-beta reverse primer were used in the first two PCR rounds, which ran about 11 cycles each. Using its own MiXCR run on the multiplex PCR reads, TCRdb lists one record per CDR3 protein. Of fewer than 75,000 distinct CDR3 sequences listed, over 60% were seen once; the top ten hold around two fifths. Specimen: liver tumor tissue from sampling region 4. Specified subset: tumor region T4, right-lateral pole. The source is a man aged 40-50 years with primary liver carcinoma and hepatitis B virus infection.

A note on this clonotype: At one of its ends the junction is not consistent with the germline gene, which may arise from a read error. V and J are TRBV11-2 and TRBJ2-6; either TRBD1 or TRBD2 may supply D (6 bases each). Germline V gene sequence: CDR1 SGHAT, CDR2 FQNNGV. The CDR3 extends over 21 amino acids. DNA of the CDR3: TGTGCCAGCAGCATGGGGGGAGGCAGGGGCATTTCCATCTCTGGAGCCAACGTCCTGACTTTC. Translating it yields CASSMGGGRGISISGANVLTF.

The CDR3 is CDGSHSGENSPLHF. CDR3 bases: TGTGACGGCAGCCACTCAGGGGAAAATTCACCCCTCCACTTT. The chain recombines TRBV14 with TRBJ1-6, with a possible D match to TRBD1 (6 bases). Germline CDR1 reads SGHDN; CDR2 reads FVKESK. The length of the CDR3 is 14 residues.

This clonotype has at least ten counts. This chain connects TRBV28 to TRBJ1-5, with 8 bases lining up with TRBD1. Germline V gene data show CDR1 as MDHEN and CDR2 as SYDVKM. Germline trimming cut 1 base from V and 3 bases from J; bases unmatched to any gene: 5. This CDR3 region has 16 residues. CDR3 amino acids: CASSLYGQGFNQPQHF. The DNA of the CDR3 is TGTGCCAGCAGTTTATATGGACAGGGATTCAATCAGCCCCAGCATTTT. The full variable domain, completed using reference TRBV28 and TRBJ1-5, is DVKVTQSSRYLVKRTGEKVFLECVQDMDHENMFWYRQDPGLGLRLIYFSYDVKMKEKGDIPEGYSVSREKKERFSLILESASTNQTSMYLCASSLYGQGFNQPQHFGDGTRLSIL.

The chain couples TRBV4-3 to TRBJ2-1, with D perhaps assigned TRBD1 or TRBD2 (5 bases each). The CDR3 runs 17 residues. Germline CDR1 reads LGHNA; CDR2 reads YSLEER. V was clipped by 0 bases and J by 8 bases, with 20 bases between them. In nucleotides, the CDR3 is TGCGCCAGCAGCCAAGATTTGGACCAGGGACCTATCGATGAGCAGTTCTTC. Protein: CASSQDLDQGPIDEQFF.

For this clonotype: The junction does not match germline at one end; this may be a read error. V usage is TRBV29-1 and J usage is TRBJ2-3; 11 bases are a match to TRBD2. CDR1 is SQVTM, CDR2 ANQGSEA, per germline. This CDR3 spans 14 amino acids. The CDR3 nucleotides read TGCAGCGGCCTTAGCGGGAGGGGCACAGATACGCAGTTATTT. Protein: CSGLSGRGTDTQLF.

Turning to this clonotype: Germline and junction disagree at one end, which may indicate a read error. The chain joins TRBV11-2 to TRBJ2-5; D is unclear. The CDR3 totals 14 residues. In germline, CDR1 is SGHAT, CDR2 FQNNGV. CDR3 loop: CAGSLFSGQETQYF. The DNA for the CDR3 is TGTGCCGGCAGCTTATTCTCAGGCCAAGAGACCCAGTACTTC.

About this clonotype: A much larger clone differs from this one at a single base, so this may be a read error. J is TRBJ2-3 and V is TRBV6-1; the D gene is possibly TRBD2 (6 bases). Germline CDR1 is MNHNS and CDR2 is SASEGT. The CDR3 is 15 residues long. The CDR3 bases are TGTGCCAGCAGTGACTCCGGGACTTTCATAGATACGCGGTATTTT. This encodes CASSDSGTFIDTRYF.

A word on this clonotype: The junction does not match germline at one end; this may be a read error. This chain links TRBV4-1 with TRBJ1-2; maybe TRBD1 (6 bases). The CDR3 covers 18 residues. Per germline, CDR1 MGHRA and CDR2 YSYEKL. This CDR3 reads CASSQEIQGLWQNYGYSF. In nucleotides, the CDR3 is TGCGCCAGCAGCCAAGAGATACAGGGCCTGTGGCAAAACTATGGCTACAGCTTT.

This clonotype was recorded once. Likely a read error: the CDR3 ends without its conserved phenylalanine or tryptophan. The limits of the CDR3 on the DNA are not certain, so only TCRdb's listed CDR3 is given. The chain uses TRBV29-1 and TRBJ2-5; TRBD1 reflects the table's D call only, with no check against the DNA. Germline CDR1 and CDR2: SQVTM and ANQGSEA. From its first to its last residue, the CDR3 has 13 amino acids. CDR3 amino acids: CSTLMEGGETHYS.

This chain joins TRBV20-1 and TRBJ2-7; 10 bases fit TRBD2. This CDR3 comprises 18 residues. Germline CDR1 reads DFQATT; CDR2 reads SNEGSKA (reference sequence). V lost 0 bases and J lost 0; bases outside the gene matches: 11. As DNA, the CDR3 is TGCAGTGCTAGAGATATTGGGCCTAGCGGGAGTCTCTCCTACGAGCAGTACTTC. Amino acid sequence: CSARDIGPSGSLSYEQYF.

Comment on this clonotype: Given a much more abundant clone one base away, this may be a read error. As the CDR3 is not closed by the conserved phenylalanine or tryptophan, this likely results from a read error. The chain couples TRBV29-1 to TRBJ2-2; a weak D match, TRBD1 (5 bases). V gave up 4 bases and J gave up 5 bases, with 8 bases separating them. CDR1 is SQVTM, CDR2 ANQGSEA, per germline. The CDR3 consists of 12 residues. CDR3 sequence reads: CSVAKGTGELFY. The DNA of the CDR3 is TGCAGCGTTGCAAAGGGGACCGGGGAGCTGTTTTAT.

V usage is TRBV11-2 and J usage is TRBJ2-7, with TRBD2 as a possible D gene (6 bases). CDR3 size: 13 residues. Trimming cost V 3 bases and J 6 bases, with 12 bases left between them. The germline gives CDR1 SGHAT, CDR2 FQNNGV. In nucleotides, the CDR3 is TGTGCCAGCAGCTTCGGAGGGATCAGCGAGCAGTACTTC. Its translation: CASSFGGISEQYF.

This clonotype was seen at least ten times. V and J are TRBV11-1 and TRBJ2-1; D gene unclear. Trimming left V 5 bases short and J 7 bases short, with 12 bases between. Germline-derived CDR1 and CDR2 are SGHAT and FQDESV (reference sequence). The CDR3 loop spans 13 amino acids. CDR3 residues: CASSAEGPNEQFF. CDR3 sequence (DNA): TGTGCCAGCAGCGCGGAAGGGCCGAATGAGCAGTTCTTC.

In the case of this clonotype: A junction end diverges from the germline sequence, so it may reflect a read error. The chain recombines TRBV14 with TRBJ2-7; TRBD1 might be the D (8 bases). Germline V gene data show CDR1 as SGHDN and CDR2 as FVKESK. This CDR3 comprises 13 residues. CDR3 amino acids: CTSSGTGAGEQYF. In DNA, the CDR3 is TGTACCAGCAGCGGGACAGGTGCTGGCGAGCAGTACTTC.

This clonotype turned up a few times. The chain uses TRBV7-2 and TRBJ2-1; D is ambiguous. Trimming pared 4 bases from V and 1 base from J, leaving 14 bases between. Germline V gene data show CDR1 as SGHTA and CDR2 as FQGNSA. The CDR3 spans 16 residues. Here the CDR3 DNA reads TGTGCCAGCAGCTCCGGGTCGGGTTGGTCCTACAATGAGCAGTTCTTC. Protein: CASSSGSGWSYNEQFF. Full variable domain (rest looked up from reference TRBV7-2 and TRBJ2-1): GAGVSQSPSNKVTEKGKDVELRCDPISGHTALYWYRQSLGQGLEFLIYFQGNSAPDKSGLPSDRFSAERTGGSVSTLTIQRTQQEDSAVYLCASSSGSGWSYNEQFFGPGTRLTVL.

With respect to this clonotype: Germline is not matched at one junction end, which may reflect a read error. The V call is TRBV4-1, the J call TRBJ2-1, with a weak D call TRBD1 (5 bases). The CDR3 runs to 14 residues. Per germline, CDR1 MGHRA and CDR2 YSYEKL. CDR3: CASNQDERGNEQFF. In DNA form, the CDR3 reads TGCGCCAGCAACCAAGACGAAAGGGGCAATGAACAGTTCTTC.

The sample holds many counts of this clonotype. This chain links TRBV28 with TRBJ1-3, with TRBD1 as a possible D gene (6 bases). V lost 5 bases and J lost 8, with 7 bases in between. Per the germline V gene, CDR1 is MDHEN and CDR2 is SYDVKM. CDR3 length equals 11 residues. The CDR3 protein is CASSQGYTIYF. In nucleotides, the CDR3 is TGTGCCAGCAGTCAGGGGTACACCATATATTTT.

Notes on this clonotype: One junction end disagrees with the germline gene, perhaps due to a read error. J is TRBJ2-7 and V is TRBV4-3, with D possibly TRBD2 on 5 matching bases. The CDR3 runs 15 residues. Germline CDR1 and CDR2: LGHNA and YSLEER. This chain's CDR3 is CTSSQDQEAPYEQYF. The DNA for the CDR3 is TGCACCAGCAGCCAAGATCAGGAGGCTCCCTACGAGCAGTACTTC.

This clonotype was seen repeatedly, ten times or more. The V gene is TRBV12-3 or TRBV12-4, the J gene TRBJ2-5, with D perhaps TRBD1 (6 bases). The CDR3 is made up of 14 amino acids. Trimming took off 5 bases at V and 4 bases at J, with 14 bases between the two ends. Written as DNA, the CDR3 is TGTGCCAGCAGTACCGAGACAGGCGGAGAGACCCAGTACTTC. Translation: CASSTETGGETQYF.

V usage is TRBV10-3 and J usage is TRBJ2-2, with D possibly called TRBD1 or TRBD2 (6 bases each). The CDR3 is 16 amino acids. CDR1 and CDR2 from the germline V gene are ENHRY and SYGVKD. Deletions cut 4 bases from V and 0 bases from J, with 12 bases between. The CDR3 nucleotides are TGTGCCATCAGTGGAGGGGGGAGTGCGAACACCGGGGAGCTGTTTTTT. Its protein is CAISGGGSANTGELFF.

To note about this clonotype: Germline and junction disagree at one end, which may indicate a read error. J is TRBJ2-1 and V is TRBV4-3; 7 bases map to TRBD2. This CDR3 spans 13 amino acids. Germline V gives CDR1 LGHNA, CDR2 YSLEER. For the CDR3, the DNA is TGCGCCAGCAGCCAAGAGGCGGGGGTCGAGCAGTCCTTC. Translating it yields CASSQEAGVEQSF.

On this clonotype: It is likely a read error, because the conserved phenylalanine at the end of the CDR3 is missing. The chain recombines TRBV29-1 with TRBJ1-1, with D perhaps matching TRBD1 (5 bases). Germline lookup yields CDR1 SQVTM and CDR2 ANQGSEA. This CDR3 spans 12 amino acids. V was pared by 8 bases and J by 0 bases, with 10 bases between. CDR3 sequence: CSLVGVNTEAFL. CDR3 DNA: TGCAGCCTTGTGGGGGTGAACACTGAAGCTTTCCTT.

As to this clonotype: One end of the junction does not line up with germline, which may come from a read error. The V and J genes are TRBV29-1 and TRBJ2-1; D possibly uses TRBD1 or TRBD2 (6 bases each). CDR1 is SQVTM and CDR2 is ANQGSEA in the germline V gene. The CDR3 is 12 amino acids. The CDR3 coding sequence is TGCAGCGCCAGGATAGGGGGGAATGAGCACTTCTTC. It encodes CSARIGGNEHFF.

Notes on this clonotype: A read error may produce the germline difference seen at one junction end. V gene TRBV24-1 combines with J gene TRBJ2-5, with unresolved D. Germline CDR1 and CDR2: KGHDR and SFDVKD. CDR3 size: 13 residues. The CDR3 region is CATREPGEETQYF. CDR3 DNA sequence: TGTGCCACCAGAGAGCCCGGTGAAGAGACCCAATACTTC.

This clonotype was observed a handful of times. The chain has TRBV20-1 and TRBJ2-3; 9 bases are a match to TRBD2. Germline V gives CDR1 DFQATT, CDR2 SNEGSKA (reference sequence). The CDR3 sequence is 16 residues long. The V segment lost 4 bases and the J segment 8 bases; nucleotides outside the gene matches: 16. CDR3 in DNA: TGCAGTGCTACCTCGAGGGGCGGGAGGGCCAAAGGTACGCAGTATTTT. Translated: CSATSRGGRAKGTQYF.

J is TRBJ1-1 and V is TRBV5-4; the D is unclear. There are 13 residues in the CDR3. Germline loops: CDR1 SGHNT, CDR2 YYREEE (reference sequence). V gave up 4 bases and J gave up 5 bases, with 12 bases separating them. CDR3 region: CASSPGGSTEAFF. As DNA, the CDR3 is TGTGCCAGCAGCCCCGGTGGATCGACTGAAGCTTTCTTT.

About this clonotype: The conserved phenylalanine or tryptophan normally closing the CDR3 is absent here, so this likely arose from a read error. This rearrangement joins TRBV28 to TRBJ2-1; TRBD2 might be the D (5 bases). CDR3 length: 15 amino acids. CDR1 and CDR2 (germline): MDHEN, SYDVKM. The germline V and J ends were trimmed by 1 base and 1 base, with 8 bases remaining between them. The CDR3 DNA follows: TGTGCCAGCAGTTTATTAAGGACTTCCTACAATGAGCAGTTCTAC. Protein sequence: CASSLLRTSYNEQFY.

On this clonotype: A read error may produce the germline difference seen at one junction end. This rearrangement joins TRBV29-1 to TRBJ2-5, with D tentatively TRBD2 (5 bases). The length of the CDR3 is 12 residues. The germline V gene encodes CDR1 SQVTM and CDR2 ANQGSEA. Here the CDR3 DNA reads TGCAGCGCTGACGACTACCAAGAGGCCCAGTACTTC. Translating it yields CSADDYQEAQYF. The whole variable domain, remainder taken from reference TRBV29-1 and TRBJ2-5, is SAVISQKPSRDICQRGTSLTIQCQVDSQVTMMFWYRQQPGQSLTLIATANQGSEATYESGFVIDKFPISRPNLTFSTLTVSNMSPEDSSIYLCSADDYQEAQYFGPGTRLLVL.

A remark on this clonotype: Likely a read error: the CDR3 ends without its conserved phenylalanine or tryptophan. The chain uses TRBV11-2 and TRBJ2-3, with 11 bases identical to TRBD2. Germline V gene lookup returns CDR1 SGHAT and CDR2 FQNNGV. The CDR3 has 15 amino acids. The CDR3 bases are TGTGCTAGCAGCACCGGGACTAGCGGCACAGATTCGCAGTATTCT. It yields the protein CASSTGTSGTDSQYS.

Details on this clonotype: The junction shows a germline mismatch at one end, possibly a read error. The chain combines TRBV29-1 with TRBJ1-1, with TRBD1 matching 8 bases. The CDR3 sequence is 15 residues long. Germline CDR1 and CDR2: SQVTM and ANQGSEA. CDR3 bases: TGCAGCGGGGGACAGGAAGGCTATCGGAGCACTGAAGCTTTTTTT. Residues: CSGGQEGYRSTEAFF.